This TCR beta chain was found in a study of identical twins. A template switching step contributed a universal primer site, while unique molecular identifiers were present in the cDNA. TCRdb recomputed calls from the 5' RACE reads with MiXCR, one row per CDR3 protein. Of 550,000 to 700,000 distinct CDR3 sequences listed, 9.6% are singletons. There are 15 residues in the CDR3. Germline CDR1 reads SGDLS; CDR2 reads YYNGEE. V lost 0 bases and J lost 2, with 9 bases in between. The sample was also reused in another study, on yellow fever vaccine responses in identical twins. As reported in that work: On the reported evidence, twins' vaccine T cell responses seemed partly convergent and partly personalized.

This sequence originates from a young woman in good health. The sample taken for sequencing was PBMCs. This chain links TRBV9 with TRBJ2-1, with a possible D match to TRBD2 (5 bases). The DNA for the CDR3 is TGTGCCAGCAGCGTAGAGGGAGTCCCCTACAATGAGCAGTTCTTC. This translates into CASSVEGVPYNEQFF.